This T cell receptor (beta chain) is from a study of T cell responses to AZD1222 COVID-19 vaccine. Comments on this clone: What it recognizes is unknown.

General observations from the study: Within unmutated variant regions lay the reported targets of nearly half of spike-specific TCRs. When two AZD1222 doses had been given, Spike-specific TCR breadth and depth rose.

Repertoires were generated with immunoSEQ multiplex PCR, while TCRdb's copy carries only in-frame clones and drops some. The data show around 44,000 clones, 65% to 90% seen once. This clonotype originated in an adult who received the AZD1222 COVID-19 vaccine. This specimen consisted of peripheral blood, obtained 28 days after the second AZD1222 dose.

The chain's CDR3 is CASSEPGNSDRQFF. In nucleotides, the CDR3 is TGTGCCAGCAGTGAACCGGGAAACTCGGATCGGCAGTTCTTC. This chain joins TRBV6-1 and TRBJ2-1, with D perhaps matching TRBD2 (5 bases). Trimming shortened V by 2 bases and J by 12 bases, and 17 bases separated the two germline ends. Germline V gives CDR1 MNHNS, CDR2 SASEGT. The CDR3 has 14 amino acids.